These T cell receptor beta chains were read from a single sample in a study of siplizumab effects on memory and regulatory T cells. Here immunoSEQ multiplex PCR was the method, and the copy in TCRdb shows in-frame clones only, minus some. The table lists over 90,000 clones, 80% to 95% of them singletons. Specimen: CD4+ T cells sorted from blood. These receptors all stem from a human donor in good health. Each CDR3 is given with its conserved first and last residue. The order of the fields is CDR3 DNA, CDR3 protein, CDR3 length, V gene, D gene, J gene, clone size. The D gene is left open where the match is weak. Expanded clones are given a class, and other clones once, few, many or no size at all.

TGCGCCAGTTTCACTGGGAGCAACTATCCCAACACCGGGGAGCTGTTTTTT | CASFTGSNYPNTGELFF | 17 | TRBV5-1 | - | TRBJ2-2 | -
TGTGCCAGCAGTGGAACACGGACAGCAAATCAGCCCCAGCATTTT | CASSGTRTANQPQHF | 15 | TRBV6-5 | - | TRBJ1-5 | -
TGCGCCAGCAGCCAAGAAGCAGGGGGAAGTAATCAGCCCCAGCATTTT | CASSQEAGGSNQPQHF | 16 | TRBV4-1 | TRBD1 | TRBJ1-5 | -
TGTGCCAGCAGTGACTTCTATGGCTACACCTTC | CASSDFYGYTF | 11 | TRBV6-4 | - | TRBJ1-2 | -
TGCGCCAGCAGCTCCGCATACCCACTTGCAACTAATGAAAAACTGTTTTTT | CASSSAYPLATNEKLFF | 17 | TRBV5-1 | - | TRBJ1-4 | -
TGTGCCAGCAGTGACGTTTCCTCTGGGGCCAACGTCCTGACTTTC | CASSDVSSGANVLTF | 15 | TRBV6-4 | - | TRBJ2-6 | -
TGTGCCAGCCTTACCACCGGGACTAGCGGGAGCCACGAGCAGTACTTC | CASLTTGTSGSHEQYF | 16 | TRBV28 | TRBD2 | TRBJ2-7 | -
TGTGCCTGGAGTGTTTTGGGGACAGCTTCCTTCGAGCAGTACTTC | CAWSVLGTASFEQYF | 15 | TRBV30 | TRBD1 | TRBJ2-7 | -
TGTGCCAGCTCACCACTTACTGGCGCTGAAAATGAGCAGTTCTTC | CASSPLTGAENEQFF | 15 | TRBV18 | - | TRBJ2-1 | -
TGTGCCAGCAGCTTTGGGACCGTAGCCTACGAGCAGTACTTC | CASSFGTVAYEQYF | 14 | TRBV11-2 | - | TRBJ2-7 | -
TGTGCCAGCAGTTTGACTAGGGGGGGGACAGATACGCAGTATTTT | CASSLTRGGTDTQYF | 15 | TRBV28 | - | TRBJ2-3 | -
TGTGCCAGCAGCTTGATTTGGATAGCGGGAGCGTCAGATAACTACGAGCAGTACTTC | CASSLIWIAGASDNYEQYF | 19 | TRBV5-5 | TRBD2 | TRBJ2-7 | -
TGTGCCAGCAGCTCCGTGGTGCACACCGGACTTAATCAGCCCCAGCATTTT | CASSSVVHTGLNQPQHF | 17 | TRBV7-8 | - | TRBJ1-5 | -
TGCGCCAGCAGCCAAGCTAAGCGGGAGATTCACGGGGAGCTGTTTTTT | CASSQAKREIHGELFF | 16 | TRBV4-1 | TRBD2 | TRBJ2-2 | -
TGTGCCTGGACGGCTAACTATGGCTACACCTTC | CAWTANYGYTF | 11 | TRBV30 | - | TRBJ1-2 | -
TGTGCCAGCACTCGACAGGGGATCTTCTCGAGCTACACCTTC | CASTRQGIFSSYTF | 14 | TRBV25-1 | TRBD1 | TRBJ1-2 | -
TGTGCCAGCAGTTCCTCGGACAGACGTGGAAACACCATATATTTT | CASSSSDRRGNTIYF | 15 | TRBV28 | - | TRBJ1-3 | -
TGTGCCAGCAGCATACAGGGGTACCAGCCCCAGCATTTT | CASSIQGYQPQHF | 13 | TRBV6-6 | TRBD1 | TRBJ1-5 | -
TGTGCCAGCAGCGCATCCCCCGGGGTATTGGGCGCGGAGACCCAGTACTTC | CASSASPGVLGAETQYF | 17 | TRBV5-4 | - | TRBJ2-5 | once
TGCGCCAGCAGCTCCGGGACAGGGACCGGGGAGCTGTTTTTT | CASSSGTGTGELFF | 14 | TRBV5-1 | TRBD1 | TRBJ2-2 | once
TGTGCCAGCACCCGGACAGGCTTAGATGAAAAACTGTTTTTT | CASTRTGLDEKLFF | 14 | TRBV5-6 | TRBD1 | TRBJ1-4 | -
TGTGCCAGCAGCGACCGCGGGACTAGCGGGAAATTCGACACGCAGTATTTT | CASSDRGTSGKFDTQYF | 17 | TRBV9 | TRBD2 | TRBJ2-3 | -
TGTGCCAGCAGCGTGGGACAGAGAATTCAGCCCCAGCATTTT | CASSVGQRIQPQHF | 14 | TRBV5-6 | TRBD1 | TRBJ1-5 | -
TGTGCCAGTAGTATTGAGAGAGACACAGATACGCAGTATTTT | CASSIERDTDTQYF | 14 | TRBV19 | - | TRBJ2-3 | -
TGTGCCAGCAAGCCGGAAGGATCTTGGGACAGGGATGGCTACACCTTC | CASKPEGSWDRDGYTF | 16 | TRBV9 | TRBD1 | TRBJ1-2 | -
TGCACCAGCAGCCAAGATAGGAGCGGGACATCCTACGAGCAGTACTTC | CTSSQDRSGTSYEQYF | 16 | TRBV1 | - | TRBJ2-7 | -
TGCGCCAGCAGCCCCCGGGGCGGTCGGACCCAGTACTTC | CASSPRGGRTQYF | 13 | TRBV5-1 | - | TRBJ2-5 | -
TGTGCCAGCAGCTATAAGACAGGGATCGGAGGCTCACCCCTCCACTTT | CASSYKTGIGGSPLHF | 16 | TRBV5-6 | TRBD1 | TRBJ1-6 | -
TGTGCCAGTAGTATAGACTGGACAGGGGTCTACGAGCAGTACTTC | CASSIDWTGVYEQYF | 15 | TRBV19 | TRBD1 | TRBJ2-7 | -
TGTGCCAGCAGCCATGGAAGCGGGAGGGCCGAAATCACAGATACGCAGTATTTT | CASSHGSGRAEITDTQYF | 18 | TRBV4-2 | TRBD2 | TRBJ2-3 | once
TGTGCCAGCAGTGAAGATGCAGGGGGCCGGTACTATGGCTACACCTTC | CASSEDAGGRYYGYTF | 16 | TRBV2 | TRBD1 | TRBJ1-2 | few
TGTGCCAGCAGCAGGGAACGGGTCAATGAGCAGTTCTTC | CASSRERVNEQFF | 13 | TRBV2 | - | TRBJ2-1 | -
TGTGCCAGCAGTTTCGGACCGAACTATGGCTACACCTTC | CASSFGPNYGYTF | 13 | TRBV27 | - | TRBJ1-2 | few
TGTGCCAGCAGCTTAGGACAGAACACTGAAGCTTTCTTT | CASSLGQNTEAFF | 13 | TRBV7-2 | - | TRBJ1-1 | -
TGTGCCAGCAGCTCCCAAGTCCGGCAGGCCACAGATACGCAGTATTTT | CASSSQVRQATDTQYF | 16 | TRBV7-9 | - | TRBJ2-3 | -
TGTGCCAGCAGAAGACAGGGAGGCTACGAGCAGTACTTC | CASRRQGGYEQYF | 13 | TRBV25-1 | - | TRBJ2-7 | once
TGTGCCAGCAGCTTACGACAGGGAGAGAGCACTGAAGCTTTCTTT | CASSLRQGESTEAFF | 15 | TRBV5-4 | TRBD1 | TRBJ1-1 | -
TGTGCCAGCAGTGGAGAGACACCTAGCACAGATACGCAGTATTTT | CASSGETPSTDTQYF | 15 | TRBV28 | - | TRBJ2-3 | -
TGTGCCAGCAGCGAGGGACTAGCGGCACCCGAGACCCAGTACTTC | CASSEGLAAPETQYF | 15 | TRBV11-3 | TRBD2 | TRBJ2-5 | -
TGTGCCAGCAGACAAGGGACCTTGAATGAAAAACTGTTTTTT | CASRQGTLNEKLFF | 14 | TRBV28 | - | TRBJ1-4 | once
TGTGCCATCAGTCCAACCAGCGGGTTGGACGAGCAGTACTTC | CAISPTSGLDEQYF | 14 | TRBV10-3 | - | TRBJ2-7 | -
TGTGCCAGCTCACCCCAGGGGGTACGCCAAGAGACCCAGTACTTC | CASSPQGVRQETQYF | 15 | TRBV18 | TRBD1 | TRBJ2-5 | -
TGTGCCAGCAGCTTAAGCGGGACAGGCTCCTACGAGCAGTACTTC | CASSLSGTGSYEQYF | 15 | TRBV7-6 | - | TRBJ2-7 | -
TGTGCCAGCAGAACGCAGGGCCACTATGGCTACACCTTC | CASRTQGHYGYTF | 13 | TRBV6-5 | - | TRBJ1-2 | -
TGTGCCTGGGACGGTAGGGGACGGACAGATACGCAGTATTTT | CAWDGRGRTDTQYF | 14 | TRBV30 | - | TRBJ2-3 | -
TGTGCCAGCAGCTTAAAAGGTTCCGTCGGGGATTACCCCTACGAGCAGTACTTC | CASSLKGSVGDYPYEQYF | 18 | TRBV7-3 | - | TRBJ2-7 | -
TGTGCCAGCAGAGGGGGGGCTAGCGGGGACTACGAGCAGTACTTC | CASRGGASGDYEQYF | 15 | TRBV6-5 | TRBD2 | TRBJ2-7 | -
TGTGCCAGCAGACCGGGGGGTGGCACTGAAGCTTTCTTT | CASRPGGGTEAFF | 13 | TRBV16 | - | TRBJ1-1 | -
TGTGCCAGCAGCCCAGTCGGGGGTTTTGGCACAGATACGCAGTATTTT | CASSPVGGFGTDTQYF | 16 | TRBV7-8 | - | TRBJ2-3 | -
TGTGCCAGCAGCTTGTCCCTTAATAGCAATCAGCCCCAGCATTTT | CASSLSLNSNQPQHF | 15 | TRBV5-8 | - | TRBJ1-5 | -
TGTGCCAGCAGCCTAAGGACTAGCGGTCTCTACAATGAGCAGTTCTTC | CASSLRTSGLYNEQFF | 16 | TRBV5-6 | TRBD2 | TRBJ2-1 | -
TGTGCCAGCAGCCAAGTGCGCGGTTCGGGCGAGCAGTACTTC | CASSQVRGSGEQYF | 14 | TRBV14 | - | TRBJ2-7 | -
TGTGCCAGCAGCACCTATAAGACAGGGTTTGTGGAGACCCAGTACTTC | CASSTYKTGFVETQYF | 16 | TRBV25-1 | TRBD1 | TRBJ2-5 | -
TGTGCCTGGAGACTAGGAATACCTGGGGAAAAACTGTTTTTT | CAWRLGIPGEKLFF | 14 | TRBV30 | - | TRBJ1-4 | -
TGTGCCAGCAGCTTATCTGCGGGGGCCTACGAGCAGTACTTC | CASSLSAGAYEQYF | 14 | TRBV11-2 | TRBD2 | TRBJ2-7 | -
TGTGCCAGCAGTTACTCGGCCCGGATCTCCTACGAGCAGTACTTC | CASSYSARISYEQYF | 15 | TRBV6-5 | - | TRBJ2-7 | -